Listed below are T cell receptor beta chains from one sample, sequenced in a study of identical twins. TCRdb used MiXCR to reprocess the 5' RACE reads, holding one entry per CDR3 protein. Altogether approximately 490,000 distinct CDR3 sequences are present, about 20% being singletons, with the ten largest covering 0.4% to 0.6%. These data are also associated with another study on yellow fever vaccine responses in identical twins.

Sequenced sample: CD4+ T cells sorted from blood. Receptor source: a woman under 30 in good health. Each CDR3 is given with its conserved first and last residue. Each record gives: J gene, D gene, clone size, V gene, CDR3 DNA, CDR3 protein. A D gene is named only where the DNA matches it firmly. Rows may omit the clone size; those that give it use once, few, many or a size class.

J gene: TRBJ1-1; D gene: -; clone size: few; V gene: TRBV5-1; CDR3 DNA: TGCGCCAGCAGCTTGTTCGAGGGGAACACTGAAGCTTTCTTT; CDR3 protein: CASSLFEGNTEAFF
J gene: TRBJ2-3; D gene: TRBD2; clone size: -; V gene: TRBV27; CDR3 DNA: TGTGCCACCCTCCGGAGCGGGAGTTCAGATACGCAGTATTTT; CDR3 protein: CATLRSGSSDTQYF
J gene: TRBJ2-2; D gene: TRBD1; clone size: -; V gene: TRBV20-1; CDR3 DNA: TGCAGTGCAACCAGACAGGGAAGGGTGGACACCGGGGAGCTGTTTTTT; CDR3 protein: CSATRQGRVDTGELFF
J gene: TRBJ2-5; D gene: -; clone size: -; V gene: TRBV7-3; CDR3 DNA: TGTGCCAGCAGCTTAACTGGGCAGGCAGAGACCCAGTACTTC; CDR3 protein: CASSLTGQAETQYF
J gene: TRBJ2-2; D gene: -; clone size: -; V gene: TRBV4-1; CDR3 DNA: TGCGCCAGCAGCCAAGTTGACTCCGGGGAGCTGTTTTTT; CDR3 protein: CASSQVDSGELFF
J gene: TRBJ2-7; D gene: -; clone size: few; V gene: TRBV5-1; CDR3 DNA: TGCGCCAGCAGCTTGGTTTCAGGGGATATCTACGAGCAGTACTTC; CDR3 protein: CASSLVSGDIYEQYF
J gene: TRBJ2-1; D gene: TRBD2; clone size: few; V gene: TRBV6-5; CDR3 DNA: TGTGCCAGCAGTTCCGCTAGCGGGAGTCTTAACAATGAGCAGTTCTTC; CDR3 protein: CASSSASGSLNNEQFF
J gene: TRBJ2-1; D gene: TRBD2; clone size: -; V gene: TRBV3-1; CDR3 DNA: TGTGCCAGCAGCCAGGAGGGACTAGCGGACTCCTACAATGAGCAGTTCTTC; CDR3 protein: CASSQEGLADSYNEQFF
J gene: TRBJ2-2; D gene: -; clone size: -; V gene: TRBV5-1; CDR3 DNA: TGCGCCAGCAGCCCGGGGGACCGTGAATGGGAGCTGTTTTTT; CDR3 protein: CASSPGDREWELFF
J gene: TRBJ1-6; D gene: TRBD1; clone size: few; V gene: TRBV6-5; CDR3 DNA: TGTGCCAGCAGGGGACAGGGGTCACCCCTCCACTTT; CDR3 protein: CASRGQGSPLHF
J gene: TRBJ1-1; D gene: -; clone size: few; V gene: TRBV19; CDR3 DNA: TGTGCCAGTAGTCCCCAGCAATCGGGGAACACTGAAGCTTTCTTT; CDR3 protein: CASSPQQSGNTEAFF
J gene: TRBJ2-1; D gene: TRBD2; clone size: -; V gene: TRBV12-3/TRBV12-4; CDR3 DNA: TGTGCCAGCAGAAGACTAGCGGGAGGCCGCCCTAATGAGCAGTTCTTC; CDR3 protein: CASRRLAGGRPNEQFF
J gene: TRBJ1-4; D gene: -; clone size: -; V gene: TRBV15; CDR3 DNA: TGTGCCACCAGCGTCGACCCGAATGAAAAACTGTTTTTT; CDR3 protein: CATSVDPNEKLFF
J gene: TRBJ2-5; D gene: -; clone size: -; V gene: TRBV6-4; CDR3 DNA: TGTGCCAGCAGTTGGTGTTCGGAGACCCAGTACTTC; CDR3 protein: CASSWCSETQYF
J gene: TRBJ2-3; D gene: TRBD1; clone size: -; V gene: TRBV12-3/TRBV12-4; CDR3 DNA: TGTGCCAGCAGGAAACTACAGGGGGCTTCTGATACGCAGTATTTT; CDR3 protein: CASRKLQGASDTQYF
J gene: TRBJ2-3; D gene: -; clone size: -; V gene: TRBV12-3/TRBV12-4; CDR3 DNA: TGTGCCAGCAGCCCCGGACAAGGGGCACAAGATACGCAGTATTTT; CDR3 protein: CASSPGQGAQDTQYF
J gene: TRBJ1-4; D gene: -; clone size: -; V gene: TRBV6-1; CDR3 DNA: TGTGCCAGCAGTGATCTGCCAACTAATGAAAAACTGTTTTTT; CDR3 protein: CASSDLPTNEKLFF
J gene: TRBJ2-2; D gene: -; clone size: few; V gene: TRBV5-1; CDR3 DNA: TGCGCCAGCAGCTTGGAGTTCGGCAACCCCGGGGAGCTGTTTTTT; CDR3 protein: CASSLEFGNPGELFF
J gene: TRBJ2-5; D gene: -; clone size: -; V gene: TRBV2; CDR3 DNA: TGTGCCAGCAGTGGAAACAGGGTCCTGGAGACCCAGTACTTC; CDR3 protein: CASSGNRVLETQYF
J gene: TRBJ1-1; D gene: TRBD1; clone size: -; V gene: TRBV5-1; CDR3 DNA: TGCGCCAGCGCCCGGACAGGTCCGATGAACACTGAAGCTTTCTTT; CDR3 protein: CASARTGPMNTEAFF
J gene: TRBJ2-2; D gene: -; clone size: -; V gene: TRBV18; CDR3 DNA: TGTGCCAGCTCACCATCCTCCCCGAACACCGGGGAGCTGTTTTTT; CDR3 protein: CASSPSSPNTGELFF
J gene: TRBJ2-3; D gene: -; clone size: -; V gene: TRBV4-1; CDR3 DNA: TGCGCCAGCAGCCAAACAACAGGGATCGATACGCAGTATTTT; CDR3 protein: CASSQTTGIDTQYF
J gene: TRBJ2-7; D gene: TRBD2; clone size: -; V gene: TRBV5-1; CDR3 DNA: TGCGCCAGCAGCCCAGGGACTAGCGGGAGGCTTTACTACGAGCAGTACTTC; CDR3 protein: CASSPGTSGRLYYEQYF
J gene: TRBJ2-7; D gene: -; clone size: -; V gene: TRBV5-1; CDR3 DNA: TGCGCCAGCAGTTTAGGGGCAATCTACGAGCAGTACTTC; CDR3 protein: CASSLGAIYEQYF
J gene: TRBJ2-7; D gene: -; clone size: -; V gene: TRBV2; CDR3 DNA: TGTGCCAGCAGTGAACAGGCGGGAAGATTATACGAGCAGTACTTC; CDR3 protein: CASSEQAGRLYEQYF
J gene: TRBJ2-7; D gene: -; clone size: many; V gene: TRBV12-3/TRBV12-4; CDR3 DNA: TGTGCCAGCAGTCCCCCCGGGGTGTACGAGCAGTACTTC; CDR3 protein: CASSPPGVYEQYF
J gene: TRBJ1-5; D gene: -; clone size: few; V gene: TRBV27; CDR3 DNA: TGTGCCAGCAGTTTTAGCGGGCTGGGCAATCAGCCCCAGCATTTT; CDR3 protein: CASSFSGLGNQPQHF
J gene: TRBJ2-3; D gene: -; clone size: -; V gene: TRBV27; CDR3 DNA: TGTGCCAGCAGTTTGTACACAATGGACACAGATACGCAGTATTTT; CDR3 protein: CASSLYTMDTDTQYF
J gene: TRBJ2-1; D gene: -; clone size: -; V gene: TRBV5-1; CDR3 DNA: TGCGCCAGCAGACCGGGACTTCTCAATGAGCAGTTCTTC; CDR3 protein: CASRPGLLNEQFF